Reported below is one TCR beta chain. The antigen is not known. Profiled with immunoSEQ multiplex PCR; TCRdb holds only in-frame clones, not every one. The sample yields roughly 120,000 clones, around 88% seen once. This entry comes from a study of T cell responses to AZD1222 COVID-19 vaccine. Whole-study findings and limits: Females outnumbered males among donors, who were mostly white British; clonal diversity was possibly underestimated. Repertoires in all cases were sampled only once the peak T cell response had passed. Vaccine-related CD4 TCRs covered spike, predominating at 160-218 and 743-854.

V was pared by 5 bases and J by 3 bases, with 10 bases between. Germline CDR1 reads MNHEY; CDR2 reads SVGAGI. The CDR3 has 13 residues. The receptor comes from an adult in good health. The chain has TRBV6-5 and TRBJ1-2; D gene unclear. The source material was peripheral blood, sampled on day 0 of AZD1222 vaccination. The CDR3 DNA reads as TGTGCCAGCAGTCCCGGCGCATACTATGGCTACACCTTC. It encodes CASSPGAYYGYTF.